This TCR beta chain derives from a study of blood T cells in healthy people across ages. Study-wide findings and caveats: Both higher diversity and more naive CD4+ cells marked long-lived donors when set against aged donors.

Per-sample yields of isolated PBMCs were at least 7 million. On this clonotype: Its antigen is still unknown.

Primers used in a second PCR of roughly 7 to 11 cycles were a sample-barcoded 5' primer and a J-beta primer mix. TCRdb re-called the 5' RACE reads with MiXCR, one entry per CDR3 protein. The profile covers some 900,000 distinct CDR3 sequences, with 48% appearing a single time and around 15% taken by the ten largest. The V end was cut by 8 bases, the J end by 3 bases, with 10 bases between. Germline CDR1 and CDR2: LNHDA and SQIVND (reference sequence). The CDR3 is made up of 12 amino acids. The V and J genes are TRBV19 and TRBJ1-2; D possibly corresponds to TRBD1 (6 bases). The material sequenced was blood. The receptor was derived from a man aged 25 to 40 in good health. CDR3 coding DNA: TGTGCCAGTGTCAGGGGCGACTATGGCTACACCTTC. Its protein product is CASVRGDYGYTF.